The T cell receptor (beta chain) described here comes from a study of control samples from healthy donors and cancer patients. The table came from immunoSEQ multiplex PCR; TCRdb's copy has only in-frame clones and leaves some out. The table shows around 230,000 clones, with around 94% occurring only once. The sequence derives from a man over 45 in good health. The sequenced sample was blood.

CDR3 DNA sequence: TGTGCCAGTAGTCCACTAGCGGGGGAGTCCTACGAGCAGTACTTC. Its translation is CASSPLAGESYEQYF. The chain combines TRBV19 with TRBJ2-7, with 11 bases aligning to TRBD2. CDR1 is LNHDA, CDR2 SQIVND, per germline (reference sequence). The ends lost 5 bases at V and 1 base at J; junction bases unmatched: 4. This CDR3 contains 15 residues.